This record covers a single T cell receptor beta chain. The sample originates from a study of long-term antiretroviral therapy in people with HIV. CDR1 and CDR2 from the germline V gene are GTSNPN and SVGIG (reference sequence). The CDR3 is made up of 16 amino acids. The V gene end was trimmed by 0 bases and the J gene end by 0 bases; junction bases not matched to a gene: 5. HIV-positive participants all received treatment in the United States. The assay used was immunoSEQ (version v3.0), run at survey level. Clones were sequenced by immunoSEQ multiplex PCR, and TCRdb holds only the in-frame ones, with some missing. The sample includes about 26,000 clones, 85% seen only once; the top ten take roughly 9%.

The specimen was unsorted PBMCs, collected less than 5 years after starting antiretroviral therapy. This receptor was obtained from a man aged 40-55 years with HIV. The chain uses TRBV30 and TRBJ1-5; 7 bases agree with TRBD1. CDR3 bases: TGTGCCTGGAGTGTACGTCACAGGGGTAGCAATCAGCCCCAGCATTTT. Amino acid sequence: CAWSVRHRGSNQPQHF.